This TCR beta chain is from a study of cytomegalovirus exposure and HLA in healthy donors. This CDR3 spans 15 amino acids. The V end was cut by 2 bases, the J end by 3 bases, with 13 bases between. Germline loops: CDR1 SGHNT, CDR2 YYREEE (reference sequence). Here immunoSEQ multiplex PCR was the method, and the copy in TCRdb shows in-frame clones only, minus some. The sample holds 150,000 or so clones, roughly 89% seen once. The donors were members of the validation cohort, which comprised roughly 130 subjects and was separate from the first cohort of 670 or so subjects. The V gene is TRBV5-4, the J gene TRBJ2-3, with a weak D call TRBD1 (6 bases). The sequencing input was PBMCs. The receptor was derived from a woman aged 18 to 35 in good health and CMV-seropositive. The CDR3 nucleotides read TGTGCCAGCAGCTTCGGTACAGGGACGACAGATACGCAGTATTTT. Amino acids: CASSFGTGTTDTQYF.